This T cell receptor (beta chain) was identified in a study of shared clonotypes between healthy human individuals. Study at large: The study used three CD4 naive, three CD4 memory, two CD8 naive and one CD8 memory plate per donor.

The data were produced by immunoSEQ multiplex PCR, yet TCRdb's version contains in-frame clones alone and is incomplete. The sample has about 2.1 million clones, around 93% seen once; the top ten hold around 1.7%. The naive CD8 subset, CD45RO-negative cells positively selected for CCR7, excluded terminally differentiated effector memory CD45RA+ cells. The V end was cut by 6 bases, the J end by 2 bases, with 10 bases between. Germline V gene data show CDR1 as SQVTM and CDR2 as ANQGSEA. CDR3 length: 12 amino acids. The sequencing sample was made of naive CD8+ T cells from PBMCs. This receptor was obtained from a man aged 18 to 29 in good health. Some clones in this sample may be carry-over from other donors' samples. This sequence joins TRBV29-1 and TRBJ2-5, with a possible D match to TRBD1 (6 bases). The CDR3 spells CSVTGFQETQYF. DNA for the CDR3: TGCAGCGTGACAGGTTTTCAAGAGACCCAGTACTTC.